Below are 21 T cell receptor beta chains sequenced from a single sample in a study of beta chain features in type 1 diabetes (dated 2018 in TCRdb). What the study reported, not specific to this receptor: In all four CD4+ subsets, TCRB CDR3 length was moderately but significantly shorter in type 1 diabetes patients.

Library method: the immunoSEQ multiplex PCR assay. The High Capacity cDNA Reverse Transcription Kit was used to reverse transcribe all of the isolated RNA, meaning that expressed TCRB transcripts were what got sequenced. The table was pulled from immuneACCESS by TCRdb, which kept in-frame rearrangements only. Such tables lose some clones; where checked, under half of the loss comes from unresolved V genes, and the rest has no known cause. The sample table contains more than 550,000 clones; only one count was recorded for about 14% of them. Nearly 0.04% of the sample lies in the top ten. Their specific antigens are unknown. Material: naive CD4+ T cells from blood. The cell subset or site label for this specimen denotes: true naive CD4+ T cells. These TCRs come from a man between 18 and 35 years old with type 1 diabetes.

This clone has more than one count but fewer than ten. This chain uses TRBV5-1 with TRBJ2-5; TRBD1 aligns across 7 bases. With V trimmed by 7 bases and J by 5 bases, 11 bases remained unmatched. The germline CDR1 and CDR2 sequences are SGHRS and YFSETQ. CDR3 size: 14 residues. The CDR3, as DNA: TGCGCCAGCTACGACAGGGTTGGTCTTGAGACCCAGTACTTC. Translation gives CASYDRVGLETQYF.

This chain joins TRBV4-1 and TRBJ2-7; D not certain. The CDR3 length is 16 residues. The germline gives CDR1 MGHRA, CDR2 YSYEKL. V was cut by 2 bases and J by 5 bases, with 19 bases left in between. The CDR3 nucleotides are TGCGCCAGCAGCCAACCCTGGGATGACGGATTGGACGAGCAGTACTTC. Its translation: CASSQPWDDGLDEQYF.

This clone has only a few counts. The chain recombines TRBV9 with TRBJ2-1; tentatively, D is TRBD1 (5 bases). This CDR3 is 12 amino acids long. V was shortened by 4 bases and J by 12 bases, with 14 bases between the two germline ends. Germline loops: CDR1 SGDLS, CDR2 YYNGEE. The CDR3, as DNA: TGTGCCAGCAGCCCAATCCCTCAGGGGCAGTTCTTC. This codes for CASSPIPQGQFF. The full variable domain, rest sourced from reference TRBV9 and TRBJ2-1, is DSGVTQTPKHLITATGQRVTLRCSPRSGDLSVYWYQQSLDQGLQFLIQYYNGEERAKGNILERFSAQQFPDLHSELNLSSLELGDSALYFCASSPIPQGQFFGPGTRLTVL.

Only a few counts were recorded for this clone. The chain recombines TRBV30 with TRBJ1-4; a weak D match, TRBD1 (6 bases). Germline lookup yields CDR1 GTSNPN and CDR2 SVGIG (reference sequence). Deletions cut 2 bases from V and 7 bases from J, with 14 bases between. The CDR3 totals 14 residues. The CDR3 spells CAWSKQGSGEKLFF. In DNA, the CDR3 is TGTGCCTGGAGTAAACAGGGTAGCGGTGAAAAACTGTTTTTT.

In DNA, the CDR3 is TGTGCCAGCAGTCTGGACAGGTTATCCTACGAGCAGTACTTC. Amino acids: CASSLDRLSYEQYF. V usage is TRBV27 and J usage is TRBJ2-7; TRBD1 agrees at 7 bases. CDR1 and CDR2 (germline): MNHEY, SMNVEV (reference sequence). The CDR3 runs to 14 residues. V lost 5 bases to trimming and J lost 1 base; unmatched junction nucleotides: 5.

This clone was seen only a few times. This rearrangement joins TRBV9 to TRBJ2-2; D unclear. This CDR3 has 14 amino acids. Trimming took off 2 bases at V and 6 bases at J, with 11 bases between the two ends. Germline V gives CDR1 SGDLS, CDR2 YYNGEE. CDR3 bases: TGTGCCAGCAGCGTCAGCCCTTCACCCGGGGAGCTGTTTTTT. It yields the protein CASSVSPSPGELFF.

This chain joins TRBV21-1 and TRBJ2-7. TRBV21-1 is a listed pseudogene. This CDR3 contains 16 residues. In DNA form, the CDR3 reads TGTGCCAGCAGCAAACTTTTACCTCCCGGGCCCTACGAGCAGTACTTC. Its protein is CASSKLLPPGPYEQYF.

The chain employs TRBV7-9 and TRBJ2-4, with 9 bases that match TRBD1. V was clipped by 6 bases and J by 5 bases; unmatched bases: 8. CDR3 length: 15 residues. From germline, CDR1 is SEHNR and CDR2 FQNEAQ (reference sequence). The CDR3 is CASSFTGGAENIQYF. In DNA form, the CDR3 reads TGTGCCAGCAGTTTTACAGGGGGCGCTGAAAACATTCAGTACTTC.

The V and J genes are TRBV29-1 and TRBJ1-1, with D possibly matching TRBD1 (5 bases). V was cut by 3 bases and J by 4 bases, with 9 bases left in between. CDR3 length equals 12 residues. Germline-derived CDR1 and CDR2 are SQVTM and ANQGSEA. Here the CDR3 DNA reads TGCAGCGTTGAGGGGAGGGGCACTGAAGCTTTCTTT. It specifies CSVEGRGTEAFF.

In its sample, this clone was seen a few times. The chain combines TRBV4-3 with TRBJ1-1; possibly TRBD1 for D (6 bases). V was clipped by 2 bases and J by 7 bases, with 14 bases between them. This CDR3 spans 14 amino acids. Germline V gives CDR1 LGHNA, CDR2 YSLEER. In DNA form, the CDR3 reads TGCGCCAGCAGCCAAAATGAAGGGGGGCTTGAAGCTTTCTTT. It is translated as CASSQNEGGLEAFF.

CDR3 protein: CASAVGNTEAFF. The CDR3 DNA reads as TGTGCTAGTGCGGTGGGAAACACTGAAGCTTTCTTT. This chain links TRBV12-5 with TRBJ1-1, with D hard to call. V was trimmed by 7 bases and J by 2 bases, leaving 8 bases between them. CDR1 is LGHNT and CDR2 is FRNRAP in the germline V gene. This CDR3 contains 12 residues.

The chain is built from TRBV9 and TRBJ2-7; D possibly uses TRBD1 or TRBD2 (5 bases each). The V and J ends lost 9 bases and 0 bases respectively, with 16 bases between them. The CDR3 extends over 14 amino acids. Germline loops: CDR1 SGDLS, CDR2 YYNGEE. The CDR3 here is CATSRGPISYEQYF. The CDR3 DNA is TGTGCCACGAGCCGGGGACCGATCTCCTACGAGCAGTACTTC. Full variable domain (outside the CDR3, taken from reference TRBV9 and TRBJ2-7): DSGVTQTPKHLITATGQRVTLRCSPRSGDLSVYWYQQSLDQGLQFLIQYYNGEERAKGNILERFSAQQFPDLHSELNLSSLELGDSALYFCATSRGPISYEQYFGPGTRLTVT.

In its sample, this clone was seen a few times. The CDR3 DNA sequence: TGTGCCAGCAGTGGGGGTAGGACAGGGGCGAGCATTTCACCCCTCCACTTT. Residues: CASSGGRTGASISPLHF. V is TRBV25-1 and J is TRBJ1-6; 9 bases map to TRBD1. The ends lost 4 bases at V and 9 bases at J; junction bases unmatched: 13. The CDR3 is 17 amino acids. Germline V CDR1 and CDR2: MGHDK, SYGVNS.

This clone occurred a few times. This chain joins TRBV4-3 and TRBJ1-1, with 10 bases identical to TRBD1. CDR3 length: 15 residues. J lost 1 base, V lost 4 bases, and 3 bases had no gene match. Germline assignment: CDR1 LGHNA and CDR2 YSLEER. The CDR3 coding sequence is TGCGCCAGCAGCCTGGGACAGGGGACGAACACTGAAGCTTTCTTT. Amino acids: CASSLGQGTNTEAFF.

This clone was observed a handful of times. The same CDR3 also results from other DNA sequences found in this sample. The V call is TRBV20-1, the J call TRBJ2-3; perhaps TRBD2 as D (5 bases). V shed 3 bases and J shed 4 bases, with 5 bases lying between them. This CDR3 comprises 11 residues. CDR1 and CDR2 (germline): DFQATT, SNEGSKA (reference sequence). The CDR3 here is CSARRADTQYF. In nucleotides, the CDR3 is TGCAGTGCTAGGAGGGCAGATACGCAGTATTTT.

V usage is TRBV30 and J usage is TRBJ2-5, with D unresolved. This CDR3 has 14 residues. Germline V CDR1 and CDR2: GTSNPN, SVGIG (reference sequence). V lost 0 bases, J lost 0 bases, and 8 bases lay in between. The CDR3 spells CAWSVLRHQETQYF. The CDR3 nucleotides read TGTGCCTGGAGTGTACTCAGGCACCAAGAGACCCAGTACTTC.

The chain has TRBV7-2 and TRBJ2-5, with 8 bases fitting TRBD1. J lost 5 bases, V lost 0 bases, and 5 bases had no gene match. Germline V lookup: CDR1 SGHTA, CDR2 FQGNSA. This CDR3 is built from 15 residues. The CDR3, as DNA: TGTGCCAGCAGCTTAGCGGCCAGGGGGCGGGAGACCCAGTACTTC. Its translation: CASSLAARGRETQYF. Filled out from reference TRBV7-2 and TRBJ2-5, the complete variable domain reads GAGVSQSPSNKVTEKGKDVELRCDPISGHTALYWYRQSLGQGLEFLIYFQGNSAPDKSGLPSDRFSAERTGGSVSTLTIQRTQQEDSAVYLCASSLAARGRETQYFGPGTRLLVL.

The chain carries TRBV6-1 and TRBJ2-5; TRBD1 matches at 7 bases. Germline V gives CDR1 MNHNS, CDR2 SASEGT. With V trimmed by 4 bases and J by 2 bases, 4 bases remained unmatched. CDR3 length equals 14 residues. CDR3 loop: CASSARDRQETQYF. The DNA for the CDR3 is TGTGCCAGCAGTGCTAGGGACAGACAAGAGACCCAGTACTTC.

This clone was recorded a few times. Written as DNA, the CDR3 is TGTGCCAGCAGCGTAGGGGAGCGGCAAGAGACCCAGTACTTC. Amino acid sequence: CASSVGERQETQYF. The chain employs TRBV9 and TRBJ2-5, with D possibly matching TRBD2 (5 bases). With 0 bases removed from V and 2 bases from J, the gap between germline ends came to 8 bases. CDR3 length: 14 residues. Germline V lookup: CDR1 SGDLS, CDR2 YYNGEE.

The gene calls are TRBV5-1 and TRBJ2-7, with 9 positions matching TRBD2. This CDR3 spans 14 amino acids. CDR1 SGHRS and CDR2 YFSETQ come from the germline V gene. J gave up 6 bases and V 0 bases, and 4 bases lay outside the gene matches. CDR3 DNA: TGCGCCAGCAGCTTGGTACGAGCGGGAGGCGAGCAGTACTTC. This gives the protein CASSLVRAGGEQYF.

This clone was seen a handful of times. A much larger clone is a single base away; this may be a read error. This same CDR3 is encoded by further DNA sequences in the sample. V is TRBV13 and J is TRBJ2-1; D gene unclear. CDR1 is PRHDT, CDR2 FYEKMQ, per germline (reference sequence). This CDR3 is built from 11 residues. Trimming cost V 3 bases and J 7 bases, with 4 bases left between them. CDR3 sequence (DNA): TGTGCCAGCAGCTTCTATAATGAGCAGTTCTTC. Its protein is CASSFYNEQFF.